The 15 T cell receptor beta chains reported below all come from one sample, sequenced in a study of cytomegalovirus exposure and HLA in healthy donors. Clones were sequenced by immunoSEQ multiplex PCR, and TCRdb holds only the in-frame ones, with some missing. Seen here are 100,000 to 150,000 clones, 89% observed once, and the top ten hold less than 1.5%. The sequencing sample was made of PBMCs. Every receptor here comes from a woman aged 18-29 years in good health and CMV-seronegative.

The rearrangement joins TRBV2 to TRBJ1-5, with no clear D. Germline V gene data show CDR1 as SNHLY and CDR2 as FYNNEI. The CDR3 is 15 amino acids. V was shortened by 4 bases and J by 2 bases, with 12 bases between the two germline ends. The CDR3 region is CASSADGLGNQPQHF. DNA of the CDR3: TGTGCCAGCAGTGCCGACGGGTTGGGCAATCAGCCCCAGCATTTT.

The chain has TRBV6-5 and TRBJ2-7, with D possibly matching TRBD1 (6 bases). This CDR3 is 15 amino acids long. Trimming stripped 2 bases from V and 0 bases from J, with 11 bases between. Germline assignment: CDR1 MNHEY and CDR2 SVGAGI. The DNA for the CDR3 is TGTGCCAGCAGTTACGGGGCAGGGGTCTCCTACGAGCAGTACTTC. It yields the protein CASSYGAGVSYEQYF.

The chain carries TRBV9 and TRBJ2-1; TRBD1 matches at 8 bases. The CDR3 is 16 residues long. Germline lookup yields CDR1 SGDLS and CDR2 YYNGEE. Trimming took 1 base from V and 9 from J; bases not matched to a gene: 12. CDR3 loop: CASSVYRKGQEAEQFF. CDR3 DNA sequence: TGTGCCAGCAGCGTATACAGGAAGGGACAGGAGGCTGAGCAGTTCTTC.

This rearrangement joins TRBV18 to TRBJ2-2; D remains ambiguous. The CDR3 totals 14 residues. Between the trimmed V and J ends, which lost 3 bases and 4 bases, there was a span of 9 bases. The germline CDR1 and CDR2 sequences are KGHSH and LQKENI. The DNA of the CDR3 is TGTGCCAGCTCACCCGAGACAATCACCGGGGAGCTGTTTTTT. This sequence encodes CASSPETITGELFF.

This clone appeared a single time. The rearrangement uses TRBV28 and TRBJ1-5; 10 bases agree with TRBD1. With V trimmed by 6 bases and J by 3 bases, 11 bases remained unmatched. The CDR3 is 17 amino acids. Germline CDR1 is MDHEN and CDR2 is SYDVKM. CDR3: CASRKPGTGDDNQPQHF. CDR3 coding DNA: TGTGCCAGCAGGAAGCCCGGGACAGGGGATGACAATCAGCCCCAGCATTTT.

The chain is built from TRBV6-1 and TRBJ2-7; the match to TRBD2 covers 9 bases. V lost 1 base to trimming and J lost 0 bases; unmatched junction nucleotides: 4. Germline CDR1 MNHNS, CDR2 SASEGT. CDR3 length: 16 amino acids. The CDR3 region has the DNA TGTGCCAGCAGTGAAGACCCAGCGGGGGGCTCCTACGAGCAGTACGTC. Translated: CASSEDPAGGSYEQYV.

V is TRBV19 and J is TRBJ1-5, with D unclear. This CDR3 has 14 amino acids. The V end lost 5 bases, the J end lost 4 bases, and 12 bases lay between the germline ends. Germline lookup yields CDR1 LNHDA and CDR2 SQIVND (reference sequence). The CDR3 region is CASSQDDWNQPQHF. The CDR3 DNA reads as TGTGCCAGTAGTCAGGATGATTGGAATCAGCCCCAGCATTTT.

This clone was recorded only once. The chain employs TRBV6-1 and TRBJ1-5; maybe TRBD1 (6 bases). This CDR3 contains 15 residues. Germline CDR1 MNHNS, CDR2 SASEGT. V lost 6 bases and J lost 6, with 18 bases in between. The CDR3 nucleotides read TGTGCCAGCAGGACGATCTTGACAGGTAGTCAGCCCCAGCATTTT. This gives the protein CASRTILTGSQPQHF.

The CDR3 DNA reads TGTGCCAGTACGAGACAAGGCGCCTACGAGCAGTACTTC. Translated: CASTRQGAYEQYF. The rearrangement joins TRBV19 to TRBJ2-7; D not certain. Germline lookup yields CDR1 LNHDA and CDR2 SQIVND (reference sequence). The CDR3 consists of 13 residues. Deletions cut 7 bases from V and 2 bases from J, with 12 bases between.

V gene TRBV7-9 combines with J gene TRBJ2-5, with a tentative D call TRBD2 (7 bases). The germline V gene has CDR1 SEHNR and CDR2 FQNEAQ (reference sequence). The CDR3 is 15 amino acids. V lost 2 bases to trimming and J lost 4 bases, with 14 bases between them. CDR3 region: CASSLLGGAGETQYF. CDR3 DNA sequence: TGTGCCAGCAGCTTACTAGGGGGGGCTGGAGAGACCCAGTACTTC.

The genes are TRBV29-1 and TRBJ1-1; perhaps TRBD1 as D (6 bases). Germline values: CDR1 SQVTM, CDR2 ANQGSEA. V lost 4 bases and J lost 5, with 11 bases in between. The CDR3 extends over 12 amino acids. The chain's CDR3 is CSVAGRGTEAFF. DNA of the CDR3: TGCAGCGTTGCGGGCAGGGGTACTGAAGCTTTCTTT. The full variable domain, in which reference TRBV29-1 and TRBJ1-1 provide the parts outside the CDR3, is SAVISQKPSRDICQRGTSLTIQCQVDSQVTMMFWYRQQPGQSLTLIATANQGSEATYESGFVIDKFPISRPNLTFSTLTVSNMSPEDSSIYLCSVAGRGTEAFFGQGTRLTVV.

This clone was recorded once. CDR3 bases: TGTGCCAGCAGCTCCGGAGGCTCCTACGAGCAGTACTTC. As protein: CASSSGGSYEQYF. The chain joins TRBV13 to TRBJ2-7; maybe TRBD2 (5 bases). The CDR3 runs 13 residues. The germline V gene encodes CDR1 PRHDT and CDR2 FYEKMQ (reference sequence). The germline V and J ends were trimmed by 4 bases and 0 bases, with 7 bases remaining between them.

The chain uses TRBV5-4 and TRBJ2-7; TRBD2 matches 11 bases. This CDR3 spans 14 amino acids. Looked up from germline, CDR1 is SGHNT and CDR2 is YYREEE (reference sequence). Losses at the gene ends were 4 bases for V and 4 bases for J; bases not matched to a gene: 4. For the CDR3, the DNA is TGTGCCAGCAGCCCCTCTAGCGGGAGGTACGAGCAGTACTTC. Translation gives CASSPSSGRYEQYF.

This chain connects TRBV20-1 to TRBJ2-1; D is uncertain. Germline V CDR1 and CDR2: DFQATT, SNEGSKA (reference sequence). This CDR3 region has 11 residues. V lost 6 bases to trimming and J lost 10 bases, with 13 bases between them. The CDR3 DNA sequence: TGCAGTGCATCCCTCGGTATCGAGCAGTTCTTC. Amino acids: CSASLGIEQFF.

This chain uses TRBV19 with TRBJ2-7; 8 bases are a match to TRBD1. The J segment lost 7 bases and the V segment lost 10 bases, leaving 18 bases of the junction unmatched. Germline loops: CDR1 LNHDA, CDR2 SQIVND (reference sequence). CDR3 length: 15 amino acids. In nucleotides, the CDR3 is TGTGCCACCTCATCCCCGGGACAGGCGTCTGGGGAGCAGTACTTC. It is translated as CATSSPGQASGEQYF.